This T cell receptor (beta chain) appears in the sequencing data of a study of siplizumab effects on memory and regulatory T cells. This clone has just a few counts. The antigen is undetermined. The assay was immunoSEQ multiplex PCR, and TCRdb's table has in-frame clones only and misses some. The table records about 72,000 clones, about 90% of them present only once. Study-wide results and limits: Unstimulated subset assignment was obtained for only a minor fraction of alloreactive clones. A major contribution to the alloresponse seemed to be made by naive T cells, which seemed more diverse than memory cells.

J lost 2 bases, V lost 6 bases, and 8 bases had no gene match. The germline CDR1 and CDR2 sequences are KGHSH and LQKENI. This CDR3 has 15 residues. This TCR was sampled from a human donor in good health. Sequencing was carried out using CD8+ T cells sorted from blood. V and J are TRBV18 and TRBJ1-2; 8 bases agree with TRBD1. The CDR3: CASSMTGVGNYGYTF. The CDR3 region has the DNA TGTGCCAGCTCGATGACAGGGGTCGGGAACTATGGCTACACCTTC.